The 22 T cell receptor beta chains below come from one sample, sequenced in a study of CD8+CD57+ T cells in acquired aplastic anemia (dated by TCRdb to the late 2010s). Sequencing instrument: Illumina HiSeq 2000. Profiling of TCR beta VDJ combinations and CDR3 sequences used genomic DNA as the template. TCRdb cleaned the public reads at Q25 with fastp, built clones with MiXCR and kept in-frame beta chains. Rows are unified per CDR3 protein, each entry keeping the most common DNA and genes. Within this sample are 200,000 or so distinct CDR3 sequences, with less than 65% of them counted one time only. Clones ranked in the top ten supply more than 45% of the sample. Sequenced: sorted CD4+, CD8+, or CD8+CD57+ T cells (not recorded which) from PBMCs. Every receptor here comes from a human donor with severe aplastic anemia or a healthy control (not recorded which).

Many counts were recorded for this clonotype. The chain is built from TRBV19 and TRBJ1-5; D ambiguous. V lost 3 bases, J lost 6 bases, and 6 bases lay in between. CDR1 is LNHDA and CDR2 is SQIVND in the germline V gene (reference sequence). There are 12 residues in the CDR3. The CDR3 here is CASSMIAQPQHF. DNA for the CDR3: TGTGCCAGTAGTATGATAGCTCAGCCCCAGCATTTT.

A word on this clonotype: This may stem from a read error, because a much larger clone lies one nucleotide away. The genes are TRBV7-9 and TRBJ1-4, with unresolved D. The CDR3 runs 14 residues. Germline assignment: CDR1 SEHNR and CDR2 FQNEAQ (reference sequence). CDR3 amino acids: CASTGAIHNEKLSF. Here the CDR3 DNA reads TGTGCCAGCACCGGTGCCATACATAATGAAAAACTGTCTTTT.

The rearrangement uses TRBV2 and TRBJ2-7, with 7 nucleotides matching TRBD1. From germline, CDR1 is SNHLY and CDR2 FYNNEI. The CDR3 contains 12 residues. Trimming at V came to 7 bases and at J to 13 bases, leaving 13 bases not matched to a gene. The CDR3 DNA reads TGTGCCAGCACCCGGGACAGCCGAAGCAAATACTTC. Protein: CASTRDSRSKYF.

This rearrangement joins TRBV24-1 to TRBJ2-7; TRBD1 matches 7 bases. The V segment lost 5 bases and the J segment 0 bases; nucleotides outside the gene matches: 12. The CDR3 contains 17 residues. Per germline, CDR1 KGHDR and CDR2 SFDVKD. In DNA, the CDR3 is TGTGCCACCAGTGTCTTAACAGGGGACGATAGCTCCTACGAGCAGTACTTC. Protein: CATSVLTGDDSSYEQYF.

The chain links TRBV4-2 to TRBJ2-2; tentatively, D is TRBD1 (5 bases). V was shortened by 5 bases and J by 8 bases, with 9 bases between the two germline ends. Germline CDR1 and CDR2: LGHNA and YNFKEQ. The CDR3 totals 12 residues. The CDR3 here is CASSTRTGELFF. The DNA of the CDR3 is TGTGCCAGCAGCACCAGGACAGGGGAGCTGTTTTTT.

Ten or more counts support this clonotype. In DNA, the CDR3 is TGTGCCAGCAGCTTATATCCCCCAGGGGACCTCCATCAGCCCCAGCATTTT. The encoded protein is CASSLYPPGDLHQPQHF. The chain is built from TRBV11-2 and TRBJ1-5; possibly TRBD1 for D (6 bases). Trimming cost V 2 bases and J 5 bases, with 19 bases left between them. Per the germline V gene, CDR1 is SGHAT and CDR2 is FQNNGV. This CDR3 has 17 residues.

The chain combines TRBV10-3 with TRBJ2-7; 10 nucleotides agree with TRBD2. Germline loops: CDR1 ENHRY, CDR2 SYGVKD. There are 15 residues in the CDR3. With 4 bases clipped from V and 5 bases from J, the junction kept 8 bases outside the gene matches. CDR3 in DNA: TGTGCCATCAGTGCCACTAGCGGGGCCAAGAACGAGCAGTACTTC. Encoded protein: CAISATSGAKNEQYF.

This chain uses TRBV7-9 with TRBJ2-7; 7 bases are shared with TRBD2. The germline gives CDR1 SEHNR, CDR2 FQNEAQ (reference sequence). V gave up 2 bases and J gave up 7 bases; unmatched junction bases: 11. The length of the CDR3 is 15 residues. The CDR3 DNA sequence: TGTGCCAGCAGCTTAATCGGGACCGGGGGGAATGAGCAGTACTTC. This sequence encodes CASSLIGTGGNEQYF.

This clonotype has more than one count but fewer than ten. V gene TRBV7-9 combines with J gene TRBJ2-6, with 8 bases matching TRBD1. Per germline, CDR1 SEHNR and CDR2 FQNEAQ (reference sequence). Trimming removed 5 bases from V and 6 bases from J; junction bases left unmatched: 15. This CDR3 is 18 amino acids long. CDR3 in amino acids: CASSQRTGTEYKANVLTF. The CDR3 DNA follows: TGTGCCAGCAGCCAGAGGACAGGGACGGAGTATAAGGCCAACGTCCTGACTTTC.

The CDR3 loop reads CASGPGTAETQYF. The DNA of the CDR3 is TGTGCCAGCGGTCCCGGGACAGCGGAGACCCAGTACTTC. The chain combines TRBV2 with TRBJ2-5; 7 bases map to TRBD1. The trim removed 8 bases at V and 5 bases at J, leaving 8 bases unmatched. The CDR3 sequence is 13 residues long. Germline loops: CDR1 SNHLY, CDR2 FYNNEI.

The chain is built from TRBV29-1 and TRBJ2-1, with D maybe TRBD2 (6 bases). Between the trimmed V and J ends, which lost 4 bases and 5 bases, there was a span of 15 bases. The CDR3 spans 14 residues. Looked up from germline, CDR1 is SQVTM and CDR2 is ANQGSEA. The CDR3 reads CSVGGSGLHNEQFF. For the CDR3, the DNA is TGCAGCGTTGGGGGGTCGGGACTTCACAATGAGCAGTTCTTC.

The sample holds a few counts of this clonotype. This chain uses TRBV20-1 with TRBJ2-7, with TRBD2 matching 10 bases. The CDR3 contains 15 residues. Looked up from germline, CDR1 is DFQATT and CDR2 is SNEGSKA (reference sequence). V shed 3 bases and J 2 bases; nucleotides not matched to a gene: 7. The CDR3 bases are TGCAGTGCTAGGGGAGCGGGAGGGCTAACCTACGAGCAGTACTTC. It translates to CSARGAGGLTYEQYF.

The sample holds many counts of this clonotype. The chain couples TRBV9 to TRBJ2-1, with D hard to call. Trimming took off 0 bases at V and 6 bases at J, with 4 bases between the two ends. The CDR3 has 12 amino acids. Germline loops: CDR1 SGDLS, CDR2 YYNGEE. CDR3 amino acids: CASSVEINEQFF. The CDR3 coding sequence is TGTGCCAGCAGCGTAGAAATCAATGAGCAGTTCTTC.

This sequence joins TRBV7-9 and TRBJ2-7; no definite D call. CDR3 length equals 12 residues. CDR1 and CDR2 (germline): SEHNR, FQNEAQ (reference sequence). Deletions cut 5 bases from V and 5 bases from J, with 10 bases between. CDR3 sequence (DNA): TGTGCCAGCAGCCCCTCGAAGAACGAGCAGTACTTC. Protein product: CASSPSKNEQYF.

The rearrangement joins TRBV24-1 to TRBJ1-5, with 7 nucleotides matching TRBD1. The germline V gene has CDR1 KGHDR and CDR2 SFDVKD. The CDR3 runs 14 residues. J gave up 4 bases and V 7 bases, and 6 bases lay outside the gene matches. CDR3 protein: CATSMDRWNQPQHF. Here the CDR3 DNA reads TGTGCCACCAGCATGGACAGGTGGAATCAGCCCCAGCATTTT.

The chain recombines TRBV19 with TRBJ1-1; 8 nucleotides match TRBD1. Germline lookup yields CDR1 LNHDA and CDR2 SQIVND (reference sequence). CDR3 length: 13 residues. With V trimmed by 6 bases and J by 7 bases, 7 bases remained unmatched. The CDR3 bases are TGTGCCAGTAGCGACAGGGGAGGGTTTGAAGCTTTCTTT. Translating gives CASSDRGGFEAFF.

This clonotype was seen more than once but under ten times. The rearrangement links TRBV20-1 to TRBJ2-5; the match to TRBD2 covers 8 bases. This CDR3 contains 13 residues. Germline CDR1 and CDR2: DFQATT and SNEGSKA (reference sequence). V gave up 6 bases and J gave up 1 base; unmatched junction bases: 4. CDR3 in DNA: TGCAGTGCGTGGACTAGCACCCAAGAGACCCAGTACTTC. Translation: CSAWTSTQETQYF.

V is TRBV12-3 or TRBV12-4 and J is TRBJ2-5; 9 bases match TRBD1. TRBJ2-7 explains the end of the DNA better; the J call may be wrong. The CDR3 contains 15 residues. CDR3 coding DNA: TGTGCCAGCAGCTTGAAACGGGACAGGGTTCACGAGCAGTACTTC. It yields the protein CASSLKRDRVHEQYF.

The sample holds one count of this clonotype. The junction departs from germline at one end; a sequencing error may be responsible. V gene TRBV11-3 combines with J gene TRBJ1-1, with 9 bases lining up with TRBD1. CDR1 SGHNT and CDR2 YENEEA come from the germline V gene. This CDR3 spans 11 amino acids. This CDR3 is CASSPRLDRGF. Written as DNA, the CDR3 is TGTGCCAGCAGCCCCCGATTGGACAGGGGCTTT.

CDR3 nucleotides: TGCAGCCACGGATTGCCTGGCTACACCTTC. Protein: CSHGLPGYTF. The chain uses TRBV29-1 and TRBJ1-2, with no clear D. The germline V gene has CDR1 SQVTM and CDR2 ANQGSEA. The CDR3 is made up of 10 amino acids. Trimming took 8 bases from V and 7 from J, leaving 11 bases between them.

This rearrangement joins TRBV6-5 to TRBJ2-7; 7 bases align to TRBD1. Germline CDR1 and CDR2: MNHEY and SVGAGI. V lost 8 bases, J lost 0 bases, and 10 bases stayed unmatched. The CDR3 length is 15 residues. The CDR3 reads CASGTGTESSYEQYF. CDR3 in DNA: TGTGCCAGCGGGACCGGGACAGAGAGCTCCTACGAGCAGTACTTC.

The rearrangement links TRBV19 to TRBJ1-6, with unresolved D. V lost 7 bases and J 5 bases, leaving 15 bases between the germline ends. Germline CDR1 is LNHDA and CDR2 is SQIVND (reference sequence). The CDR3 contains 15 residues. The CDR3 sequence: CASIILPGHNSPLHF. The DNA of the CDR3 is TGTGCCAGTATAATACTGCCTGGTCATAATTCACCCCTCCACTTT.